The present T cell receptor (delta chain) was sequenced within a study of γδ T cells in repeated Plasmodium falciparum infection (dated by TCRdb to about 2021). Background on the whole study: In the natural-infection arm, Malian children exposed to intense seasonal malaria transmission were enrolled and compared against age and gender matched Australian children. In the study, the shaping of the human gammadelta T cell repertoire by repeated Plasmodium falciparum infection was examined using natural infection in Mali and controlled human malaria infection. Four controlled human malaria infections were administered to five malaria-naive U.S. adults over roughly 590 days by bites from P. falciparum NF54-infected Anopheles stephensi mosquitoes. Samples from controlled-infection subjects were taken at baseline, just before selected infections, and 21 days after each infection. The gammadelta TCR repertoires from Mali were analysed in two ways: cross-sectionally during periods with no transmission, and longitudinally across episodes of acute febrile malaria. Broad study findings and their caveats: Vdelta2-negative gammadelta TCR repertoires from Malian children appeared more clonally expanded, less diverse and less shared than those of Australian children. Waves of new clonotype selection in Vdelta2-negative, largely Vdelta1+, gammadelta TCR repertoires appeared to be driven by repeated controlled infections. Generalizability was limited because the Malian cohort was drawn from a small rural village of predominantly one ethnic group. Analysis of inter-individual variability in gammadelta T cell responses was limited by the small size of the controlled-infection cohort. Vgamma9/Vdelta2+ TCR repertoires kept a highly stable polyclonal repertoire across time and infection, and many TCRgamma sequences overlapped between individuals.

The germline V gene specifies GEAIGNYY as CDR1 and EKD as CDR2. Reading from cysteine to phenylalanine, the CDR3 counts 12 amino acids. CDR3 DNA is the only sequence kept; it has 36 bases, read in frame from the first base. This clone was seen a handful of times. What antigen it recognizes has not been identified. TCRdb records a much larger clone's protein for this DNA, with a difference at residue 9 that likely arises from a read error; the protein given is the translation of the DNA. Preparation of the library involved multiplex PCR. The reads were generated on an Illumina MiSeq. Both TCR gamma (TRG) and TCR delta (TRD) chains were sequenced from each sorted gammadelta T cell sample. Turning to the authors' computational methods: Repertoire analyses included clonotype tree plots, accumulated frequency of the top 20 clonotypes, diversity index (DI) and D75 metrics. Identical DNA sequences were merged into single rows after TCRdb reprocessed the public reads with CATT. The V and J calls come from TCRdb's annotation, not from the publication. For this sample the table gives around 50,000 delta-chain clones, of which 1.7% were detected only once. In total, the top ten clones hold about 15% of the sample.

For bulk TCR repertoire analysis, Vgamma9/Vdelta2+ and Vdelta2-negative gammadelta T cell populations were isolated by flow sorting from peripheral blood mononuclear cells. This clonotype was sampled from a pool of human donors (malaria-infected and uninfected, not separated). Sequenced material: gamma-delta T cells from blood. The sequence joins TRDV2 to TRDJ1; matching of 5 bases hints at TRDD3 as the D gene. The J gene was missing in TCRdb and was found by matching the end of the DNA to germline. The CDR3 here reads CACDTGGDELIF. DNA sequence: TGTGCCTGTGACACCGGGGGCGATGAACTCATCTTT.